This T cell receptor (beta chain) was captured in a study of cytomegalovirus exposure and HLA in healthy donors. Study-wide background: Previous work identified 100 million or so unique TCR beta sequences from around 170 million T cells.

The PCR used 60 Vbeta and 13 Jbeta primers. Sequenced by immunoSEQ multiplex PCR; TCRdb stores in-frame clones only, minus some. The specimen's table records about 84,000 clones. Participants comprised healthy donors of bone marrow. Material for sequencing was PBMCs. The origin of this receptor is a man aged 45-65 years in good health and CMV-seronegative.

The CDR3 spells CASSERGRGRRGTGELFF. The CDR3 nucleotides are TGTGCCAGCAGTGAAAGAGGTAGGGGGCGCCGCGGCACCGGGGAGCTGTTTTTT. The chain uses TRBV6-1 and TRBJ2-2, with TRBD1 identical over 7 bases. Losses at the gene ends were 2 bases for V and 4 bases for J; bases not matched to a gene: 13. Germline CDR1 reads MNHNS; CDR2 reads SASEGT. CDR3 length equals 18 residues.